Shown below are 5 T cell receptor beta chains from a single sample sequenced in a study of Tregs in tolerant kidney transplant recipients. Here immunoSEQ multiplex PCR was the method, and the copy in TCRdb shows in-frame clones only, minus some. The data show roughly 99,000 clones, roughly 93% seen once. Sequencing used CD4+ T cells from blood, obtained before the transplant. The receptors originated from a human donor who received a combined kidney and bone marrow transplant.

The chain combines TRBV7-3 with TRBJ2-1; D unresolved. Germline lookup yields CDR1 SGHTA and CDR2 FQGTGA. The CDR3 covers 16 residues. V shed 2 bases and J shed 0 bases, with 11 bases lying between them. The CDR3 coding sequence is TGTGCCAGCAGCTTAGCGGCGCCGAGCTCCTACAATGAGCAGTTCTTC. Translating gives CASSLAAPSSYNEQFF.

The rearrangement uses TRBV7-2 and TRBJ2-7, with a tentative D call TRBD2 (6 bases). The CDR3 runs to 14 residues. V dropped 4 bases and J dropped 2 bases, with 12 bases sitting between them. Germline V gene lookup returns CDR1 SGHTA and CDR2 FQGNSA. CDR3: CASSYRDFPYEQYF. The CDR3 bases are TGTGCCAGCAGCTACCGGGACTTCCCCTACGAGCAGTACTTC.

CDR3 in DNA: TGTGCCAGCAGCCTAAACACTGAAGCTTTCTTT. Amino acid sequence: CASSLNTEAFF. The rearrangement links TRBV21-1 to TRBJ1-1. TRBV21-1 is noted as a pseudogene. This CDR3 region has 11 residues.

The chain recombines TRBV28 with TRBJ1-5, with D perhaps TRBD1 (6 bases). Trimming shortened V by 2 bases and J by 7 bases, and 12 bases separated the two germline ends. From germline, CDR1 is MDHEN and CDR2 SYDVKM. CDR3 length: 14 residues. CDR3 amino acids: CASSLQGIWQPQHF. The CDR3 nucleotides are TGTGCCAGCAGTTTACAGGGGATTTGGCAGCCCCAGCATTTT.

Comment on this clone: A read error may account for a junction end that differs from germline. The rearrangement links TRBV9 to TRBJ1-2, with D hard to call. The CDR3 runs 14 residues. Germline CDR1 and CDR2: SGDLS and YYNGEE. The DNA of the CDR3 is TGTGCCAGCAGCGTAGGGCCTCCTAACTATGGCCACACCTTC. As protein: CASSVGPPNYGHTF.